The rows below give T cell receptor beta chains drawn from one sample of a study of OX40 agonist ivuxolimab in advanced cancers. The method was immunoSEQ multiplex PCR; TCRdb's version includes in-frame clones alone and lacks a portion of them. Among nearly 50,000 clones listed, 81% were seen once. The input for sequencing was CD4+ or CD8+ T cells sorted from blood, taken in a trial of the OX40 agonist ivuxolimab. The source is an adult with an advanced solid tumor such as melanoma, head and neck, liver or kidney cancer. The CDR3 runs from the conserved cysteine through the conserved F or W. D genes are given only for firm matches. Size is stated for part of the rows, as once, few or many counts, or as a class when the clone is expanded.

>TRBJ2-7|TRBD2|-|TRBV11-1
CASSTASLAGGLREQYF
TGTGCCAGCAGCACCGCATCCCTAGCGGGAGGTCTACGGGAGCAGTACTTC
>TRBJ2-1|TRBD2|-|TRBV5-4
CASSSVLSGSYNEQFF
TGTGCCAGCAGCTCTGTTCTTAGCGGGAGTTACAATGAGCAGTTCTTC
>TRBJ2-7|-|-|TRBV11-2
CASSLAGVYEQYF
TGTGCCAGCAGCTTAGCCGGGGTCTACGAGCAGTACTTC
>TRBJ2-6|-|-|TRBV29-1
CSVQRDTDSGANVLTF
TGCAGCGTTCAGAGGGACACCGACTCTGGGGCCAACGTCCTGACTTTC
>TRBJ1-4|-|few|TRBV19
CASNWGTNNEKLFF
TGTGCCAGTAATTGGGGGACAAACAATGAAAAACTGTTTTTT
>TRBJ2-7|TRBD2|-|TRBV7-9
CASSLLSSGRAGEQYF
TGTGCCAGCAGCTTACTTTCTAGCGGGAGGGCCGGCGAGCAGTACTTC
>TRBJ2-5|TRBD1|-|TRBV19
CASSIGTGPLLKTQYF
TGTGCCAGTAGTATCGGGACAGGGCCCCTCTTGAAGACCCAGTACTTC
>TRBJ2-1|TRBD2|-|TRBV7-2
CASRPLAGAPVF
TGTGCCAGCAGACCACTAGCGGGGGCGCCGGTCTTC
>TRBJ2-1|-|-|TRBV6-4
CASSDSIVEVGSSYNEQFF
TGTGCCAGCAGTGACTCGATAGTGGAGGTCGGGAGCTCCTACAATGAGCAGTTCTTC
>TRBJ2-1|TRBD2|-|TRBV15
CATSSRSGFSYNEQFF
TGTGCCACCAGCAGCCGTAGCGGGTTTTCCTACAATGAGCAGTTCTTC
>TRBJ1-4|-|once|TRBV5-1
CASSTGGSEKLFF
TGCGCCAGCAGCACCGGGGGCAGTGAAAAACTGTTTTTT
>TRBJ2-7|-|-|TRBV7-2
CASSLSGMSGKIEQYF
TGTGCCAGCAGCTTAAGTGGTATGTCAGGGAAGATCGAGCAGTACTTC
>TRBJ1-1|-|-|TRBV6-5
CASSWSGGTEAFF
TGTGCCAGCAGTTGGTCGGGGGGCACTGAAGCTTTCTTT
>TRBJ2-7|-|once|TRBV4-1
CASSQGTALSYEQYF
TGCGCCAGCAGCCAAGGGACAGCCCTCTCCTACGAGCAGTACTTC
>TRBJ1-5|-|few|TRBV5-1
CASSLADDQPQHF
TGCGCCAGCAGCTTGGCGGACGATCAGCCCCAGCATTTT